This T cell receptor (beta chain) was recovered during a study of beta chain features in type 1 diabetes. Study-wide points: High TCR expression in some cells could lead to their over-representation in cDNA sequencing. Any role of HLA type in TCRB rearrangement remained unresolved here. Within the patient group, naive, central memory and Treg TCRB repertoires appeared more similar to each other than within healthy donors.

The investigators reverse transcribed all of the isolated RNA, so they sequenced expressed TCRB transcripts. Sequencing was performed with immunoSEQ multiplex PCR; in TCRdb, only in-frame clones are kept and a portion is missing. The sample includes some 150,000 clones, about 51% of them seen just once. With respect to this clone: The antigen is undetermined.

CDR3 size: 16 residues. Trimming stripped 0 bases from V and 0 bases from J, with 8 bases between. The germline gives CDR1 LGHNA, CDR2 YNFKEQ. Sequenced input: Tregs from blood. The source is a man aged 18 to 35 in good health. V and J are TRBV4-2 and TRBJ1-4; D remains ambiguous. In DNA form, the CDR3 reads TGTGCCAGCAGCCAAGAAGTAGTCGCAACTAATGAAAAACTGTTTTTT. Translation: CASSQEVVATNEKLFF.